The TCR beta chain described here comes from a study of blood T cell repertoires in COVID-19. Method: immunoSEQ multiplex PCR; TCRdb's copy keeps in-frame clones and lacks some. The table has 100,000 or so clones, 91% seen once. CDR1 ENHRY and CDR2 SYGVKD come from the germline V gene. This CDR3 is 15 amino acids long. Unmatched junction bases numbered 10, after V lost 8 bases and J lost 6 bases. The chain recombines TRBV10-3 with TRBJ1-5, with 10 bases matching TRBD1. This TCR came from a man aged 18 to 29 with acute or convalescent COVID-19. Material: peripheral blood. CDR3 region: CAIGSPGQGSQPQHF. CDR3 DNA sequence: TGTGCCATCGGAAGTCCGGGACAGGGGAGTCAGCCCCAGCATTTT.